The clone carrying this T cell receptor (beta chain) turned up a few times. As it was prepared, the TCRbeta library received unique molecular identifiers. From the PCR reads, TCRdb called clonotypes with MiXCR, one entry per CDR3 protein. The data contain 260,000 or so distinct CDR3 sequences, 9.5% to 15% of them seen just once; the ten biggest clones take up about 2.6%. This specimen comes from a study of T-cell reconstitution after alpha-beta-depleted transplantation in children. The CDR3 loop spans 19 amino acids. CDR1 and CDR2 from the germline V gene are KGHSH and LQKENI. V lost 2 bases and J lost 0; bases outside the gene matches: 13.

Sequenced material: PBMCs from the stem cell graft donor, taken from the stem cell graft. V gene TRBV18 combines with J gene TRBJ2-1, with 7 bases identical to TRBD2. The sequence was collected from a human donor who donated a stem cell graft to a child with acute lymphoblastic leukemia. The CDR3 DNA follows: TGTGCCAGCTCACCAGGGCTAGCGGCATTCCCGAGCTCCTACAATGAGCAGTTCTTC. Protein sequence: CASSPGLAAFPSSYNEQFF.